A single sample gave rise to the 4 T cell receptor beta chains below, sequenced in a study of T cell responses to AZD1222 COVID-19 vaccine. Sequencing was performed with immunoSEQ multiplex PCR; in TCRdb, only in-frame clones are kept and a portion is missing. The sample consists of 150,000 to 200,000 clones, about 86% of them appearing once. Sample: peripheral blood, taken on day 0 of AZD1222 vaccination. Receptors originate from an adult in good health.

The chain carries TRBV19 and TRBJ2-3, with TRBD1 matching over 8 bases. CDR3 length: 16 amino acids. Germline trimming cut 3 bases from V and 7 bases from J; bases unmatched to any gene: 12. Germline values: CDR1 LNHDA, CDR2 SQIVND (reference sequence). As DNA, the CDR3 is TGTGCCAGTAGTATTATGGGACAGGCACATGGTTATACGCAGTATTTT. Protein sequence: CASSIMGQAHGYTQYF.

The V and J genes are TRBV5-1 and TRBJ1-1; no firm D call. Germline CDR1 and CDR2: SGHRS and YFSETQ. V was shortened by 0 bases and J by 0 bases, with 6 bases between the two germline ends. There are 14 residues in the CDR3. In DNA, the CDR3 is TGCGCCAGCAGCTTGGGGTCCTTGAACACTGAAGCTTTCTTT. Its translation: CASSLGSLNTEAFF. Together with reference TRBV5-1 and TRBJ1-1, the CDR3 gives the full variable domain: KAGVTQTPRYLIKTRGQQVTLSCSPISGHRSVSWYQQTPGQGLQFLFEYFSETQRNKGNFPGRFSGRQFSNSRSEMNVSTLELGDSALYLCASSLGSLNTEAFFGQGTRLTVV.

CDR3 in amino acids: CASSPGDSNQPQHF. The CDR3 DNA follows: TGTGCCAGCAGCCCAGGGGATAGCAATCAGCCCCAGCATTTT. V usage is TRBV11-2 and J usage is TRBJ1-5; possibly TRBD1 for D (6 bases). CDR1 SGHAT and CDR2 FQNNGV come from the germline V gene. This CDR3 comprises 14 residues. V shed 5 bases and J shed 0 bases, with 8 bases lying between them. The entire variable domain, with the rest obtained from reference TRBV11-2 and TRBJ1-5, is as follows: EAGVAQSPRYKIIEKRQSVAFWCNPISGHATLYWYQQILGQGPKLLIQFQNNGVVDDSQLPKDRFSAERLKGVDSTLKIQPAKLEDSAVYLCASSPGDSNQPQHFGDGTRLSIL.

This clone was seen just once. This sequence joins TRBV7-2 and TRBJ1-2; no clear D gene. The V gene lost 3 bases and the J gene lost 4 bases, with 15 bases spanning the gap. The germline gives CDR1 SGHTA, CDR2 FQGNSA. The CDR3 extends over 15 amino acids. The CDR3 sequence: CASSFLSGELYGYTF. As DNA, the CDR3 is TGTGCCAGCAGCTTTTTGAGTGGGGAGCTCTATGGCTACACCTTC.